This T cell receptor (beta chain) was retrieved from a study of T cell changes during pregnancy in multiple sclerosis. As concerns this clone: The same CDR3 arises from other DNA sequences in this sample as well.

The assay was immunoSEQ multiplex PCR, and TCRdb's table has in-frame clones only and misses some. The sample shows some 81,000 clones, 85% to 95% of them seen only once. Specimen: peripheral blood, collected after pregnancy. This TCR was recovered from a female donor in good health, enrolled as a control in a pregnancy study.

The CDR3 sequence: CASSLGPGSSYEQYF. The CDR3 DNA sequence: TGCGCCAGCAGCTTGGGACCGGGGAGCTCCTACGAGCAGTACTTC. V is TRBV5-1 and J is TRBJ2-7; the D gene is possibly TRBD2 (5 bases). The CDR3 runs to 15 residues. With 0 bases removed from V and 0 bases from J, the gap between germline ends came to 10 bases. Looked up from germline, CDR1 is SGHRS and CDR2 is YFSETQ.